The 30 T cell receptor beta chains below all came from one sample that was sequenced in a study of a mutant IDH1 vaccine in newly diagnosed glioma. This sample's time point: week 35, safety follow-up. Every vaccine dose comprised 300 ug of mutant IDH1 20-mer peptide plus topical imiquimod. Their recognized antigens are unknown. The repertoire was sequenced with immunoSEQ multiplex PCR; TCRdb's copy has only in-frame clones and lacks some. The table has about 68,000 clones, 84% seen once. The sequencing here drew on PBMCs, taken from a glioma patient whose treatment included an IDH1 peptide vaccine. These receptors were taken from a man aged 18 to 35 with glioma.

The genes are TRBV5-4 and TRBJ2-3, with 7 nucleotides matching TRBD2. The CDR3 runs 16 residues. Germline-derived CDR1 and CDR2 are SGHNT and YYREEE (reference sequence). J gave up 0 bases and V 4 bases, and 8 bases lay outside the gene matches. In nucleotides, the CDR3 is TGTGCCAGCAGCCCAACGCTAGCGGAAAGCACAGATACGCAGTATTTT. The encoded protein is CASSPTLAESTDTQYF.

This clone was recorded once. The chain couples TRBV6-6 to TRBJ2-7, with 7 positions matching TRBD2. The CDR3 sequence is 13 residues long. CDR1 is MNHNY and CDR2 is SVGAGI in the germline V gene (reference sequence). The V and J ends lost 5 bases and 7 bases, in that order; junction bases with no gene match: 8. The CDR3 region is CASSPGGGGEQYF. The CDR3 nucleotides are TGTGCCAGCAGTCCTGGGGGGGGTGGGGAGCAGTACTTC.

V usage is TRBV7-9 and J usage is TRBJ1-2; 7 positions match TRBD1. CDR3 length: 17 residues. Germline-derived CDR1 and CDR2 are SEHNR and FQNEAQ (reference sequence). The V gene end was trimmed by 0 bases and the J gene end by 0 bases; junction bases not matched to a gene: 7. For the CDR3, the DNA is TGTGCCAGCAGCTTAGCGGGAGCTGGGACAGCTAACTATGGCTACACCTTC. Translated: CASSLAGAGTANYGYTF.

This chain connects TRBV6-6 to TRBJ2-7; 8 bases are a match to TRBD2. The CDR3 consists of 12 residues. The V and J ends lost 5 bases and 3 bases, in that order; junction bases with no gene match: 0. Germline CDR1 reads MNHNY; CDR2 reads SVGAGI (reference sequence). CDR3 coding DNA: TGTGCCAGCAGTAGCGGGAGCTACGAGCAGTACTTC. Residues: CASSSGSYEQYF.

The chain uses TRBV25-1 and TRBJ1-1; D uncertain. V was pared by 7 bases and J by 1 base, with 13 bases between. CDR1 and CDR2 (germline): MGHDK, SYGVNS. This CDR3 region has 14 residues. As DNA, the CDR3 is TGTGCCAGCACTGCTATAGGGAAGAACACTGAAGCTTTCTTT. Translated: CASTAIGKNTEAFF.

V is TRBV5-6 and J is TRBJ1-5; D gene uncertain. Trimming took 2 bases from V and 5 from J, leaving 17 bases between them. The CDR3 is made up of 16 amino acids. Per germline, CDR1 SGHDT and CDR2 YYEEEE. CDR3 in amino acids: CASSFGGRRVYQPQHF. CDR3 sequence (DNA): TGTGCCAGCAGCTTCGGTGGGCGGCGGGTATATCAGCCCCAGCATTTT. Filled out from reference TRBV5-6 and TRBJ1-5, the complete variable domain reads DAGVTQSPTHLIKTRGQQVTLRCSPKSGHDTVSWYQQALGQGPQFIFQYYEEEERQRGNFPDRFSGHQFPNYSSELNVNALLLGDSALYLCASSFGGRRVYQPQHFGDGTRLSIL.

V is TRBV7-9 and J is TRBJ2-7; D not resolved. The V end lost 2 bases, the J end lost 0 bases, and 8 bases lay between the germline ends. The CDR3 is 14 residues long. In germline, CDR1 is SEHNR, CDR2 FQNEAQ (reference sequence). The CDR3 sequence is CASSLIPDSYEQYF. The DNA of the CDR3 is TGTGCCAGCAGCTTAATTCCAGACTCCTACGAGCAGTACTTC.

This clone was seen just once. V usage is TRBV4-1 and J usage is TRBJ1-1; no reliable D call. V lost 1 base and J lost 1, with 7 bases in between. CDR1 and CDR2 from the germline V gene are MGHRA and YSYEKL. This CDR3 region has 14 residues. CDR3 region: CASSQATENTEAFF. The CDR3 bases are TGCGCCAGCAGCCAAGCCACAGAGAACACTGAAGCTTTCTTT.

The chain has TRBV19 and TRBJ2-1; D is unresolved. Trimming removed 7 bases from V and 0 bases from J, with 7 bases in between. Germline CDR1 reads LNHDA; CDR2 reads SQIVND (reference sequence). This CDR3 is 13 amino acids long. The CDR3 reads CASNVGSYNEQFF. The CDR3 DNA is TGTGCCAGTAATGTCGGCTCCTACAATGAGCAGTTCTTC.

The genes are TRBV29-1 and TRBJ1-2, with TRBD1 matching over 8 bases. V lost 7 bases, J lost 7 bases, and 11 bases stayed unmatched. The germline CDR1 and CDR2 sequences are SQVTM and ANQGSEA. This CDR3 has 13 amino acids. The CDR3 loop reads CSAIPGQGRGYTF. CDR3 bases: TGCAGCGCTATACCCGGACAGGGTCGTGGCTACACCTTC. The full variable domain, with the rest looked up from reference TRBV29-1 and TRBJ1-2, is SAVISQKPSRDICQRGTSLTIQCQVDSQVTMMFWYRQQPGQSLTLIATANQGSEATYESGFVIDKFPISRPNLTFSTLTVSNMSPEDSSIYLCSAIPGQGRGYTFGSGTRLTVV.

The rearrangement joins TRBV7-6 to TRBJ1-2, with 9 bases lining up with TRBD1. Germline loops: CDR1 SGHVS, CDR2 FNYEAQ. The J segment lost 8 bases and the V segment lost 1 base, leaving 8 bases of the junction unmatched. The length of the CDR3 is 15 residues. The chain's CDR3 is CASSLGQGGPWGYTF. The CDR3, as DNA: TGTGCCAGCAGCTTAGGACAGGGGGGACCCTGGGGCTACACCTTC.

In this sample, this clone turned up once. V gene TRBV6-5 combines with J gene TRBJ2-1, with D maybe TRBD2 (6 bases). Between the trimmed V and J ends, which lost 2 bases and 3 bases, there was a span of 8 bases. The CDR3 runs 14 residues. Germline V gene sequence: CDR1 MNHEY, CDR2 SVGAGI. The CDR3 sequence: CASSYNGGYNEQFF. The CDR3 nucleotides are TGTGCCAGCAGTTACAACGGGGGCTACAATGAGCAGTTCTTC.

The rearrangement uses TRBV19 and TRBJ1-3; no definite D call. Germline CDR1 is LNHDA and CDR2 is SQIVND (reference sequence). With 9 bases removed from V and 9 bases from J, the gap between germline ends came to 15 bases. The CDR3 spans 12 residues. The CDR3 loop reads CASTHHSSTIYF. The CDR3 bases are TGTGCCAGCACCCACCACTCCAGCACCATATATTTT.

The rearrangement uses TRBV5-1 and TRBJ1-2, with D hard to call. The CDR3 is 13 residues long. The germline V gene has CDR1 SGHRS and CDR2 YFSETQ. V lost 4 bases and J 1 base, leaving 8 bases between the germline ends. CDR3 residues: CASSGEYNYGYTF. The CDR3 nucleotides are TGCGCCAGCAGCGGGGAATATAACTATGGCTACACCTTC.

V and J are TRBV25-1 and TRBJ1-1, with D possibly TRBD1 on 6 matching bases. The germline V gene has CDR1 MGHDK and CDR2 SYGVNS. The V end was cut by 3 bases, the J end by 1 base, with 9 bases between. The CDR3 consists of 14 residues. DNA of the CDR3: TGTGCCAGCAGTGAGTCACAGGGGAACACTGAAGCTTTCTTT. It translates to CASSESQGNTEAFF.

The rearrangement uses TRBV27 and TRBJ2-2; 7 bases fit TRBD2. CDR3 length: 16 residues. Looked up from germline, CDR1 is MNHEY and CDR2 is SMNVEV (reference sequence). Trimming cost V 6 bases and J 0 bases; bases outside gene matches: 7. This CDR3 reads CASRPLAGSNTGELFF. For the CDR3, the DNA is TGTGCCAGCAGACCTTTAGCGGGCTCGAACACCGGGGAGCTGTTTTTT.

The chain employs TRBV19 and TRBJ1-2, with 7 bases lining up with TRBD1. The CDR3 loop spans 12 amino acids. Germline trimming cut 5 bases from V and 6 bases from J; bases unmatched to any gene: 3. Germline CDR1 is LNHDA and CDR2 is SQIVND (reference sequence). The CDR3 DNA follows: TGTGCCAGTAGTCGACAGGGAGATGGCTACACCTTC. It codes for CASSRQGDGYTF.

The V and J genes are TRBV2 and TRBJ2-1; 10 bases are a match to TRBD2. Germline V gives CDR1 SNHLY, CDR2 FYNNEI. CDR3 size: 16 residues. V gave up 3 bases and J gave up 7 bases; unmatched junction bases: 9. CDR3 region: CASSDMGTSAPNEQFF. DNA for the CDR3: TGTGCCAGCAGTGATATGGGGACTAGCGCCCCAAATGAGCAGTTCTTC.

The chain uses TRBV5-4 and TRBJ2-7; 8 positions agree with TRBD1. This CDR3 comprises 13 residues. Germline V lookup: CDR1 SGHNT, CDR2 YYREEE (reference sequence). The V segment lost 9 bases and the J segment 3 bases; nucleotides outside the gene matches: 8. CDR3 loop: CATGTGLDYEQYF. The CDR3, as DNA: TGTGCCACCGGGACAGGTCTCGACTACGAGCAGTACTTC.

The rearrangement joins TRBV5-6 to TRBJ1-5; maybe TRBD1 (6 bases). Germline lookup yields CDR1 SGHDT and CDR2 YYEEEE. V was shortened by 4 bases and J by 6 bases, with 11 bases between the two germline ends. The CDR3 consists of 13 residues. The CDR3 sequence: CASSLIQGQPQHF. The CDR3 coding sequence is TGTGCCAGCAGCCTAATACAGGGTCAGCCCCAGCATTTT. The full variable domain, rest sourced from reference TRBV5-6 and TRBJ1-5, is DAGVTQSPTHLIKTRGQQVTLRCSPKSGHDTVSWYQQALGQGPQFIFQYYEEEERQRGNFPDRFSGHQFPNYSSELNVNALLLGDSALYLCASSLIQGQPQHFGDGTRLSIL.

The chain combines TRBV6-6 with TRBJ1-1; no clear D. The CDR3 contains 14 residues. Germline CDR1 is MNHNY and CDR2 is SVGAGI (reference sequence). Trimming removed 0 bases at V and 0 bases at J, with 5 bases between. This CDR3 reads CASSYSTVNTEAFF. CDR3 DNA sequence: TGTGCCAGCAGTTACTCGACGGTGAACACTGAAGCTTTCTTT.

The chain is built from TRBV7-9 and TRBJ2-3; D possibly corresponds to TRBD2 (5 bases). This CDR3 is built from 15 residues. Germline V gene lookup returns CDR1 SEHNR and CDR2 FQNEAQ (reference sequence). With 7 bases removed from V and 0 bases from J, the gap between germline ends came to 14 bases. In DNA, the CDR3 is TGTGCCAGCACACAATCGGGATCTAGCACAGATACGCAGTATTTT. Amino acid sequence: CASTQSGSSTDTQYF.

The V and J genes are TRBV2 and TRBJ1-4, with a weak D call TRBD1 (5 bases). This CDR3 has 12 residues. Trimming stripped 10 bases from V and 5 bases from J, with 11 bases between. The germline CDR1 and CDR2 sequences are SNHLY and FYNNEI. CDR3 bases: TGTGCCAACCGGGACGGGAATGAAAAACTGTTTTTT. Translated, it gives CANRDGNEKLFF.

This chain's CDR3 is CASNLQGTEAFF. The DNA of the CDR3 is TGTGCCAGCAACCTGCAGGGCACTGAAGCTTTCTTT. The rearrangement joins TRBV5-4 to TRBJ1-1; D is possibly TRBD1 (5 bases). The CDR3 length is 12 residues. Germline V gene data show CDR1 as SGHNT and CDR2 as YYREEE (reference sequence). V was cut by 6 bases and J by 4 bases, with 10 bases left in between.

The chain combines TRBV6-1 with TRBJ2-7; no clear D. Germline CDR1 MNHNS, CDR2 SASEGT. V dropped 11 bases and J dropped 3 bases, with 14 bases sitting between them. The CDR3 length is 12 residues. The CDR3 DNA reads as TGTGCCTCCGAACGGACGAACTACGAGCAGTACTTC. This translates into CASERTNYEQYF.

By its share, this clone is medium-sized. J is TRBJ2-1 and V is TRBV27, with 12 positions matching TRBD2. The V gene end was trimmed by 5 bases and the J gene end by 12 bases; junction bases not matched to a gene: 8. Per germline, CDR1 MNHEY and CDR2 SMNVEV (reference sequence). CDR3 length equals 14 residues. The CDR3: CASSGLAGGPGQFF. CDR3 in DNA: TGTGCCAGCAGTGGGCTAGCGGGAGGGCCCGGGCAGTTCTTC.

The V call is TRBV27, the J call TRBJ2-2; the D is unclear. The CDR3 length is 12 residues. Germline CDR1 reads MNHEY; CDR2 reads SMNVEV (reference sequence). V lost 6 bases, J lost 7 bases, and 9 bases lay in between. The CDR3, as DNA: TGTGCCAGCAGCCACCCCGGCGGGGAGCTGTTTTTT. Amino acid sequence: CASSHPGGELFF.

This clone occurred a few times. The rearrangement joins TRBV5-4 to TRBJ1-2, with TRBD1 matching over 8 bases. There are 16 residues in the CDR3. Per the germline V gene, CDR1 is SGHNT and CDR2 is YYREEE (reference sequence). J gave up 4 bases and V 3 bases, and 11 bases lay outside the gene matches. The CDR3 DNA sequence: TGTGCCAGCAGCTCCCCCGGGACAGGCGGATTCTATGGCTACACCTTC. It specifies CASSSPGTGGFYGYTF.

The chain combines TRBV30 with TRBJ1-2, with D possibly matching TRBD1 (5 bases). Germline CDR1 reads GTSNPN; CDR2 reads SVGIG (reference sequence). CDR3 length: 15 amino acids. With 6 bases removed from V and 4 bases from J, the gap between germline ends came to 21 bases. The DNA of the CDR3 is TGTGCCTGCCGCCTCAGGGCTATGGTGGTCTATGGCTACACCTTC. Its protein is CACRLRAMVVYGYTF.

The chain employs TRBV27 and TRBJ1-2, with D tentatively TRBD1 (5 bases). Germline lookup yields CDR1 MNHEY and CDR2 SMNVEV (reference sequence). Trimming removed 2 bases at V and 8 bases at J, with 12 bases between. This CDR3 comprises 13 residues. The CDR3: CASSLAGQGGYTF. Here the CDR3 DNA reads TGTGCCAGCAGTTTAGCCGGGCAGGGCGGCTACACCTTC.